Here is one TCR beta chain with its context. Arm-PCR with iRepertoire HTBI primers amplified the CDR3 regions for these TCR beta libraries. As processed by the authors: Gene usage covered about 62 TRBV and around 15 TRBJ segments. TCRdb reprocessed the multiplex PCR reads via MiXCR and lists one record per CDR3 protein. TCRdb assigned the V and J calls; the authors' analysis was not used. The table lists about 660,000 distinct CDR3 sequences, about 32% of them singletons. This sample was included in a study of regulatory T cells in long-lasting Graves disease. Study summary: Those with persistent Graves' disease had received antithyroid drugs for over 5 years with positive TSH receptor antibodies.

The CDR3 sequence is 14 residues long. The germline V gene has CDR1 SGHTA and CDR2 FQGNSA. The V end lost 5 bases, the J end lost 0 bases, and 8 bases lay between the germline ends. Time point indicated: persistent/refractory GD, antithyroid drugs over 5 years with positive TRAb. Isolated PBMC RNA provided the starting material for the TCR library. This TCR came from a female donor with Graves disease. The specimen comprised peripheral blood mononuclear cells (PBMCs), sampled when the disease was refractory, from a patient treated with antithyroid drugs. The rearrangement joins TRBV7-2 to TRBJ1-5, with unresolved D. The CDR3 here is CASSRSSSNQPQHF. The DNA for the CDR3 is TGTGCCAGCAGCCGGAGTAGTAGCAATCAGCCCCAGCATTTT. Looking up the rest from reference TRBV7-2 and TRBJ1-5 gives the full variable domain: GAGVSQSPSNKVTEKGKDVELRCDPISGHTALYWYRQSLGQGLEFLIYFQGNSAPDKSGLPSDRFSAERTGGSVSTLTIQRTQQEDSAVYLCASSRSSSNQPQHFGDGTRLSIL.